This T cell receptor beta chain came from a study of blood T cell repertoires in COVID-19. This clone was detected only once. Seattle-derived patients entered the study during active infection and were followed longitudinally. Authors' analysis steps: Reference gene primer amplification gave nucleated cell count estimates. Clones were sequenced by immunoSEQ multiplex PCR, and TCRdb holds only the in-frame ones, with some missing. That table is the source of V, J and clone size, and D and trimming were worked out from the DNA. The sample has about 440,000 clones, 70% to 90% seen once. Germline V gene data show CDR1 as MNHEY and CDR2 as SVGAGI. The CDR3 is 15 residues long. The V and J ends lost 0 bases and 5 bases respectively, with 13 bases between them.

The sequencing input was peripheral blood. The J gene is TRBJ1-2, the V gene TRBV6-5, with D tentatively TRBD1 (6 bases). The clonotype comes from a woman between 50 and 59 years old with COVID-19, enrolled during active disease. The chain's CDR3 is CASSYSVRGGYGYTF. The CDR3 DNA sequence: TGTGCCAGCAGTTACTCAGTGAGGGGGGGGTATGGCTACACCTTC.